A single sample gave rise to the 20 T cell receptor beta chains below, sequenced in a study of lymphopenia after photon versus proton radiotherapy. Assay: immunoSEQ multiplex PCR; the TCRdb copy retains only in-frame clones and omits some. The data hold about 58,000 clones, with approximately 84% observed a single time. The source was peripheral blood, collected from a patient treated with proton-based radiotherapy. These receptors were taken from a man in his fifties or sixties with pancreatic cancer.

The genes are TRBV28 and TRBJ2-5; 11 bases are shared with TRBD1. Germline V lookup: CDR1 MDHEN, CDR2 SYDVKM. CDR3 size: 15 residues. V shed 5 bases and J 5 bases; nucleotides not matched to a gene: 7. The CDR3 sequence: CASSGRTGGMETQYF. CDR3 DNA: TGTGCCAGCAGTGGTCGGACAGGGGGCATGGAGACCCAGTACTTC.

The CDR3 nucleotides read TGCGCCAGCAGCTTGGGATCTAGCGGGACCAACACAGATACGCAGTATTTT. Protein product: CASSLGSSGTNTDTQYF. V usage is TRBV5-1 and J usage is TRBJ2-3; 9 bases match TRBD2. CDR3 size: 17 residues. The V and J ends lost 0 bases and 2 bases, in that order; junction bases with no gene match: 7. CDR1 and CDR2 (germline): SGHRS, YFSETQ.

This clone was counted a few times. The chain has TRBV28 and TRBJ1-1; D unresolved. V gave up 6 bases and J gave up 2 bases, with 19 bases separating them. This CDR3 contains 16 residues. Germline V gives CDR1 MDHEN, CDR2 SYDVKM. For the CDR3, the DNA is TGTGCCAGCAGCTTAACCCCTGGATCAGGAAACACTGAAGCTTTCTTT. This sequence encodes CASSLTPGSGNTEAFF.

The chain joins TRBV28 to TRBJ2-7, with 9 bases fitting TRBD1. The CDR3 length is 15 residues. Losses at the gene ends were 2 bases for V and 3 bases for J; bases not matched to a gene: 5. Germline V lookup: CDR1 MDHEN, CDR2 SYDVKM. CDR3 protein: CASSLGTGLGYEQYF. In nucleotides, the CDR3 is TGTGCCAGCAGTTTAGGGACAGGGTTGGGCTACGAGCAGTACTTC.

This clone turned up a few times. The V call is TRBV18, the J call TRBJ1-1; possibly TRBD1 for D (6 bases). Germline V lookup: CDR1 KGHSH, CDR2 LQKENI. This CDR3 has 14 residues. V was shortened by 2 bases and J by 2 bases, with 9 bases between the two germline ends. CDR3 region: CASSPNRENTEAFF. CDR3 in DNA: TGTGCCAGCTCACCAAACAGGGAAAACACTGAAGCTTTCTTT.

V is TRBV6-1 and J is TRBJ2-7, with 7 bases lining up with TRBD2. Germline lookup yields CDR1 MNHNS and CDR2 SASEGT. The CDR3 loop spans 16 amino acids. Unmatched junction bases numbered 13, after V lost 2 bases and J lost 6 bases. DNA for the CDR3: TGTGCCAGCAGTGAAACCGGGGGTGGCGGGAGTCGCGAGCAGTACTTC. Translated: CASSETGGGGSREQYF.

This clone is medium-sized. The CDR3 loop is CASSLDTGSAYEQYF. The CDR3, as DNA: TGTGCCAGCAGCTTGGATACAGGGAGTGCCTACGAGCAGTACTTC. The chain is built from TRBV11-3 and TRBJ2-7, with a weak D call TRBD1 (6 bases). Germline CDR1 and CDR2: SGHNT and YENEEA. The V end was cut by 3 bases, the J end by 2 bases, with 14 bases between. The CDR3 sequence is 15 residues long.

This clone was detected only a few times. This chain uses TRBV28 with TRBJ2-1; maybe TRBD1 (6 bases). This CDR3 has 14 amino acids. Germline CDR1 reads MDHEN; CDR2 reads SYDVKM. The V end lost 5 bases, the J end lost 0 bases, and 8 bases lay between the germline ends. CDR3 coding DNA: TGTGCCAGCAGTCTACAGGGCTCCTACAATGAGCAGTTCTTC. Translation gives CASSLQGSYNEQFF. The full variable domain, rest sourced from reference TRBV28 and TRBJ2-1, is DVKVTQSSRYLVKRTGEKVFLECVQDMDHENMFWYRQDPGLGLRLIYFSYDVKMKEKGDIPEGYSVSREKKERFSLILESASTNQTSMYLCASSLQGSYNEQFFGPGTRLTVL.

Concerning this clone itself: This CDR3 is also generated by other DNA sequences in the sample. The gene calls are TRBV9 and TRBJ2-5; D unclear. CDR1 is SGDLS, CDR2 YYNGEE, per germline. This CDR3 spans 16 amino acids. V was clipped by 1 base and J by 5 bases, with 18 bases between them. The CDR3 here is CASSVSPTLGSETQYF. CDR3 sequence (DNA): TGTGCCAGCAGCGTATCCCCAACCCTCGGATCGGAGACCCAGTACTTC. The variable domain in full, completed from reference TRBV9 and TRBJ2-5, reads DSGVTQTPKHLITATGQRVTLRCSPRSGDLSVYWYQQSLDQGLQFLIQYYNGEERAKGNILERFSAQQFPDLHSELNLSSLELGDSALYFCASSVSPTLGSETQYFGPGTRLLVL.

The V gene is TRBV27, the J gene TRBJ2-1, with TRBD2 matching over 11 bases. The CDR3 runs to 15 residues. Germline V CDR1 and CDR2: MNHEY, SMNVEV (reference sequence). Germline trimming cut 3 bases from V and 7 bases from J; bases unmatched to any gene: 5. The CDR3, as DNA: TGTGCCAGCAGTTTCGTTGCTAGCGGGAGGAATGAGCAGTTCTTC. It specifies CASSFVASGRNEQFF.

DNA for the CDR3: TGCAGCGCGAGGAAGGGGACTAGCACAGATACGCAGTATTTT. Translating it yields CSARKGTSTDTQYF. The chain links TRBV29-1 to TRBJ2-3; TRBD2 is a possible D gene (6 bases). Per germline, CDR1 SQVTM and CDR2 ANQGSEA. The CDR3 covers 14 residues. V lost 7 bases, J lost 0 bases, and 14 bases lay in between.

This chain uses TRBV7-2 with TRBJ2-3; the D gene is possibly TRBD2 (5 bases). The CDR3 covers 16 residues. V gave up 5 bases and J gave up 0 bases, with 15 bases separating them. CDR1 and CDR2 (germline): SGHTA, FQGNSA. The CDR3: CASSLKSGKSTDTQYF. Written as DNA, the CDR3 is TGTGCCAGCAGCCTAAAATCGGGAAAGAGCACAGATACGCAGTATTTT.

This clone was seen just once. V usage is TRBV28 and J usage is TRBJ2-3; 8 nucleotides agree with TRBD2. The germline gives CDR1 MDHEN, CDR2 SYDVKM. Losses at the gene ends were 3 bases for V and 2 bases for J; bases not matched to a gene: 16. This CDR3 comprises 19 residues. The CDR3 here is CASSFPGAGGQILTDTQYF. The CDR3 DNA follows: TGTGCCAGCAGTTTTCCAGGCGCGGGAGGCCAGATTCTCACAGATACGCAGTATTTT.

The chain employs TRBV29-1 and TRBJ2-6; D assignment may be TRBD1 or TRBD2 (5 bases each). V was trimmed by 4 bases and J by 2 bases, leaving 9 bases between them. Looked up from germline, CDR1 is SQVTM and CDR2 is ANQGSEA. The CDR3 contains 14 residues. The CDR3 loop reads CSVAGATGANVLTF. CDR3 coding DNA: TGCAGCGTTGCCGGGGCCACTGGGGCCAACGTCCTGACTTTC.

The V gene is TRBV5-1, the J gene TRBJ2-5; D is ambiguous. V lost 2 bases and J lost 3, with 14 bases in between. Germline lookup yields CDR1 SGHRS and CDR2 YFSETQ. The CDR3 runs 15 residues. The CDR3 loop is CASSLTVLLKETQYF. The CDR3 DNA reads as TGCGCCAGCAGCTTAACAGTGTTATTAAAAGAGACCCAGTACTTC.

This clone was counted between two and nine times. This chain uses TRBV28 with TRBJ2-5; 11 bases map to TRBD1. The germline V gene has CDR1 MDHEN and CDR2 SYDVKM. V trimming: 9 bases; J trimming: 5 bases; junction bases outside the gene matches: 14. The CDR3 covers 16 residues. The CDR3 DNA sequence: TGTGCCAGTAACACGATCCGGGACAGGGGGAGGGAGACCCAGTACTTC. Translated: CASNTIRDRGRETQYF.

The sample holds a few counts of this clone. The V gene is TRBV2, the J gene TRBJ1-3, with D possibly being TRBD1 (5 bases). The CDR3 runs 13 residues. V was cut by 5 bases and J by 4 bases, with 9 bases left in between. The germline V gene encodes CDR1 SNHLY and CDR2 FYNNEI. CDR3 protein: CASSRGVGNTIYF. CDR3 nucleotide sequence: TGTGCCAGCAGTCGAGGGGTGGGAAACACCATATATTTT. The full variable domain, rest sourced from reference TRBV2 and TRBJ1-3, is EPEVTQTPSHQVTQMGQEVILRCVPISNHLYFYWYRQILGQKVEFLVSFYNNEISEKSEIFDDQFSVERPDGSNFTLKIRSTKLEDSAMYFCASSRGVGNTIYFGEGSWLTVV.

The rearrangement links TRBV7-2 to TRBJ2-3, with D perhaps matching TRBD1 (6 bases). Germline loops: CDR1 SGHTA, CDR2 FQGNSA. Trimming took off 1 base at V and 0 bases at J, with 11 bases between the two ends. This CDR3 spans 16 amino acids. The CDR3 DNA sequence: TGTGCCAGCAGCTTAGGGGGGCCGGTTAGCACAGATACGCAGTATTTT. Translated: CASSLGGPVSTDTQYF.

The chain combines TRBV5-1 with TRBJ2-6, with D possibly matching TRBD2 (7 bases). The CDR3 is 17 residues long. The V gene's germline CDR1 is SGHRS and CDR2 YFSETQ. V dropped 0 bases and J dropped 3 bases, with 13 bases sitting between them. The CDR3 region is CASSLDFGGLGANVLTF. In DNA form, the CDR3 reads TGCGCCAGCAGCTTGGATTTCGGGGGGCTTGGGGCCAACGTCCTGACTTTC.

The gene calls are TRBV5-8 and TRBJ2-3; 8 bases match TRBD1. V lost 9 bases, J lost 2 bases, and 5 bases stayed unmatched. Germline CDR1 SGHTS, CDR2 YDEGEE. The CDR3 extends over 13 amino acids. CDR3 DNA sequence: TGTGCCACCAGGACAGGGCCCACAGATACGCAGTATTTT. Translating gives CATRTGPTDTQYF.